These 25 T cell receptor beta chains originate from one sample sequenced in a study of blood T cell repertoires in COVID-19. Assay used: immunoSEQ multiplex PCR; TCRdb lists only in-frame clones, some missing. The sample yields 35,000 to 50,000 clones, approximately 85% seen once. Sequenced material: peripheral blood. These receptors all stem from a human donor in a cohort sampled during active COVID-19.

V is TRBV29-1 and J is TRBJ2-1; weak D call: TRBD1 (6 bases). CDR1 is SQVTM, CDR2 ANQGSEA, per germline. V was shortened by 6 bases and J by 0 bases, with 18 bases between the two germline ends. The CDR3 has 16 residues. The CDR3 loop is CSVLPRQASSYNEQFF. The CDR3, as DNA: TGCAGCGTCCTCCCCCGACAGGCCAGCTCCTACAATGAGCAGTTCTTC.

The chain combines TRBV5-1 with TRBJ1-4; TRBD1 aligns across 10 bases. Unmatched junction bases numbered 3, after V lost 3 bases and J lost 7 bases. Germline V gene lookup returns CDR1 SGHRS and CDR2 YFSETQ. This CDR3 has 14 amino acids. CDR3 protein: CASSSGQGREKLFF. The CDR3 DNA follows: TGCGCCAGCAGCTCGGGACAGGGGCGTGAAAAACTGTTTTTT.

The chain uses TRBV11-2 and TRBJ2-7, with a possible D match to TRBD1 (6 bases). CDR1 is SGHAT and CDR2 is FQNNGV in the germline V gene. The CDR3 extends over 14 amino acids. The V and J ends lost 5 bases and 3 bases respectively, with 14 bases between them. CDR3 bases: TGTGCCAGCAGCCGAGGGGACAAAGACTACGAGCAGTACTTC. Translating it yields CASSRGDKDYEQYF.

V usage is TRBV29-1 and J usage is TRBJ1-5, with TRBD1 matching over 9 bases. This CDR3 contains 14 residues. The trim removed 5 bases at V and 4 bases at J, leaving 6 bases unmatched. Germline V gene sequence: CDR1 SQVTM, CDR2 ANQGSEA. This CDR3 is CSVSTGGVNQPQHF. As DNA, the CDR3 is TGCAGCGTTTCCACAGGGGGCGTAAATCAGCCCCAGCATTTT.

The chain couples TRBV5-1 to TRBJ1-3; TRBD1 matches at 7 bases. This CDR3 comprises 19 residues. J lost 0 bases, V lost 0 bases, and 12 bases had no gene match. Germline assignment: CDR1 SGHRS and CDR2 YFSETQ. CDR3 in DNA: TGCGCCAGCAGCTTGGGCTCGGAGGGGGCTCCGCGCTCTGGAAACACCATATATTTT. Amino acids: CASSLGSEGAPRSGNTIYF.

This clone was seen only once. This sequence joins TRBV5-4 and TRBJ2-1, with TRBD2 identical over 13 bases. V trimming: 4 bases; J trimming: 4 bases; junction bases outside the gene matches: 8. This CDR3 contains 17 residues. Germline V lookup: CDR1 SGHNT, CDR2 YYREEE (reference sequence). The CDR3 sequence is CASSIRLAGGSYNEQFF. CDR3 nucleotides: TGTGCCAGCAGCATTCGACTAGCGGGGGGTTCTTACAATGAGCAGTTCTTC.

The rearrangement uses TRBV11-3 and TRBJ2-1, with TRBD1 identical over 7 bases. The V and J ends lost 5 bases and 1 base, in that order; junction bases with no gene match: 8. The CDR3 totals 16 residues. Germline V CDR1 and CDR2: SGHNT, YENEEA. The CDR3 DNA reads TGTGCCAGCAGCAACCGACAGGGTAAATCCTACAATGAGCAGTTCTTC. Translated, it gives CASSNRQGKSYNEQFF.

This chain joins TRBV28 and TRBJ1-2, with 7 bases aligning to TRBD1. CDR1 and CDR2 (germline): MDHEN, SYDVKM. Losses at the gene ends were 3 bases for V and 7 bases for J; bases not matched to a gene: 11. The CDR3 loop spans 15 amino acids. The CDR3: CASSFRRQGSGGYTF. As DNA, the CDR3 is TGTGCCAGCAGTTTCCGCCGACAGGGATCGGGTGGCTACACCTTC.

The chain employs TRBV15 and TRBJ1-1; D remains ambiguous. The germline gives CDR1 LNHNV, CDR2 YYDKDF (reference sequence). The CDR3 covers 11 residues. V lost 3 bases and J lost 5, with 4 bases in between. The chain's CDR3 is CATSRETEAFF. DNA of the CDR3: TGTGCCACCAGCAGGGAGACTGAAGCTTTCTTT.

The chain joins TRBV19 to TRBJ2-5; 13 bases map to TRBD2. The CDR3 totals 16 residues. Per the germline V gene, CDR1 is LNHDA and CDR2 is SQIVND (reference sequence). Trimming took 4 bases from V and 5 from J; bases not matched to a gene: 7. In DNA form, the CDR3 reads TGTGCCAGTAGTACCTGGACTAGCGGGGGCCAGGAGACCCAGTACTTC. As protein: CASSTWTSGGQETQYF.

This clone appeared a single time. The V gene is TRBV7-3, the J gene TRBJ1-1, with TRBD1 as a possible D gene (6 bases). CDR1 is SGHTA and CDR2 is FQGTGA in the germline V gene. Between the trimmed V and J ends, which lost 8 bases and 5 bases, there was a span of 12 bases. CDR3 length: 12 residues. CDR3 bases: TGTGCCAGCCCCTTCCAGGGGACTGAAGCTTTCTTT. As protein: CASPFQGTEAFF.

V gene TRBV5-5 combines with J gene TRBJ2-5, with TRBD1 identical over 10 bases. Germline-derived CDR1 and CDR2 are SGHKS and YYEKEE (reference sequence). J lost 4 bases, V lost 4 bases, and 7 bases had no gene match. This CDR3 comprises 15 residues. Here the CDR3 reads CASSHPGQGSETQYF. The CDR3 DNA reads as TGTGCCAGCAGCCACCCGGGACAGGGGTCAGAGACCCAGTACTTC.

The chain links TRBV28 to TRBJ2-2, with 7 bases that match TRBD2. This CDR3 is built from 15 residues. V gave up 8 bases and J gave up 6 bases; unmatched junction bases: 12. CDR1 and CDR2 (germline): MDHEN, SYDVKM. The CDR3: CASGQWGGGAGELFF. The CDR3 DNA reads TGTGCCAGCGGCCAGTGGGGGGGTGGCGCCGGGGAGCTGTTTTTT.

The rearrangement links TRBV7-2 to TRBJ2-1; 10 nucleotides line up with TRBD2. V lost 3 bases, J lost 7 bases, and 6 bases stayed unmatched. Per germline, CDR1 SGHTA and CDR2 FQGNSA. The length of the CDR3 is 15 residues. CDR3 sequence: CASSFQRGGRNEQFF. The CDR3 region has the DNA TGTGCCAGCAGCTTCCAGCGGGGGGGCAGGAATGAGCAGTTCTTC.

Only one count was recorded for this clone. The CDR3 region has the DNA TGTGCCAGCAGCCCCACGAGCTCCTACGAGCAGTACTTC. This gives the protein CASSPTSSYEQYF. The V gene is TRBV7-9, the J gene TRBJ2-7; no reliable D call. V was cut by 5 bases and J by 0 bases, with 8 bases left in between. The CDR3 totals 13 residues. The germline CDR1 and CDR2 sequences are SEHNR and FQNEAQ (reference sequence).

V gene TRBV12-3 or TRBV12-4 combines with J gene TRBJ1-5; weak D call: TRBD1 (5 bases). V gave up 5 bases and J gave up 5 bases, with 10 bases separating them. The CDR3 length is 13 residues. The CDR3 DNA is TGTGCCAGCAGTGACCGGGGGGATCAGCCCCAGCATTTT. It is translated as CASSDRGDQPQHF.

The V and J genes are TRBV19 and TRBJ2-3; D unclear. This CDR3 contains 12 residues. Germline CDR1 is LNHDA and CDR2 is SQIVND (reference sequence). V was clipped by 4 bases and J by 4 bases, with 6 bases between them. The DNA of the CDR3 is TGTGCCAGTAGTAGTTTCTCAGATACGCAGTATTTT. This codes for CASSSFSDTQYF.

The rearrangement uses TRBV9 and TRBJ2-2; 13 bases match TRBD2. There are 15 residues in the CDR3. J was trimmed by 6 bases and V by 4 bases; bases with no gene match: 3. CDR1 SGDLS and CDR2 YYNGEE come from the germline V gene. Here the CDR3 reads CASSPLAGGSGELFF. The CDR3 DNA follows: TGTGCCAGCAGCCCACTAGCGGGGGGGTCCGGGGAGCTGTTTTTT. Supplemented by reference TRBV9 and TRBJ2-2, the full variable domain reads DSGVTQTPKHLITATGQRVTLRCSPRSGDLSVYWYQQSLDQGLQFLIQYYNGEERAKGNILERFSAQQFPDLHSELNLSSLELGDSALYFCASSPLAGGSGELFFGEGSRLTVL.

This rearrangement joins TRBV7-2 to TRBJ2-5; D is unclear. The germline CDR1 and CDR2 sequences are SGHTA and FQGNSA. With 5 bases removed from V and 4 bases from J, the gap between germline ends came to 11 bases. The CDR3 has 13 residues. CDR3 sequence (DNA): TGTGCCAGCAGCCCAGCCCTAGGAGAGACCCAGTACTTC. This sequence encodes CASSPALGETQYF.

This chain uses TRBV7-3 with TRBJ2-5; TRBD2 matches 11 bases. Trimming cost V 6 bases and J 7 bases; bases outside gene matches: 13. The CDR3 runs to 16 residues. From germline, CDR1 is SGHTA and CDR2 FQGTGA. The DNA for the CDR3 is TGTGCCAGCAGTCAAGGGCCTAGCGGGGGGAGTGGGACCCAGTACTTC. Its protein is CASSQGPSGGSGTQYF.

A few counts support this clone. The chain has TRBV2 and TRBJ2-7, with TRBD1 matching 10 bases. The CDR3 totals 15 residues. The trim removed 6 bases at V and 6 bases at J, leaving 11 bases unmatched. Per the germline V gene, CDR1 is SNHLY and CDR2 is FYNNEI. CDR3 amino acids: CASRVTTGGFGEQYF. The DNA of the CDR3 is TGTGCCAGCAGGGTAACGACAGGGGGCTTTGGCGAGCAGTACTTC.

This chain connects TRBV3-1 (or the pseudogene TRBV3-2) to TRBJ2-5, with D possibly matching TRBD2 (5 bases). This CDR3 is built from 14 residues. V lost 1 base and J lost 5, with 11 bases in between. CDR1 LGHDT and CDR2 YNNKEL come from the germline V gene (reference sequence). This CDR3 reads CASSQGLTGETQYF. As DNA, the CDR3 is TGTGCCAGCAGCCAAGGGCTGACGGGGGAGACCCAGTACTTC.

The V and J genes are TRBV5-4 and TRBJ1-6; 7 nucleotides match TRBD1. The CDR3 covers 17 residues. The ends lost 0 bases at V and 4 bases at J; junction bases unmatched: 7. Germline V gene data show CDR1 as SGHNT and CDR2 as YYREEE (reference sequence). The CDR3 DNA follows: TGTGCCAGCAGCTTGGGGGCCGGACAGGCTTATAATTCACCCCTCCACTTT. The encoded protein is CASSLGAGQAYNSPLHF.

V is TRBV7-6 and J is TRBJ2-7; 13 bases map to TRBD2. There are 17 residues in the CDR3. V shed 5 bases, J shed 0 bases, and the junction held 7 bases outside the gene matches. Germline CDR1 is SGHVS and CDR2 is FNYEAQ. Here the CDR3 DNA reads TGTGCCAGCAGCCTGGGACTAGCGGGGACCTTCTCCTACGAGCAGTACTTC. It encodes CASSLGLAGTFSYEQYF.

V usage is TRBV6-6 and J usage is TRBJ1-1; TRBD1 is a possible D gene (5 bases). V was clipped by 5 bases and J by 0 bases, with 10 bases between them. The CDR3 consists of 14 residues. The germline V gene has CDR1 MNHNY and CDR2 SVGAGI (reference sequence). The CDR3 sequence is CASSPRAMNTEAFF. The CDR3 DNA follows: TGTGCCAGCAGTCCCAGGGCCATGAACACTGAAGCTTTCTTT.